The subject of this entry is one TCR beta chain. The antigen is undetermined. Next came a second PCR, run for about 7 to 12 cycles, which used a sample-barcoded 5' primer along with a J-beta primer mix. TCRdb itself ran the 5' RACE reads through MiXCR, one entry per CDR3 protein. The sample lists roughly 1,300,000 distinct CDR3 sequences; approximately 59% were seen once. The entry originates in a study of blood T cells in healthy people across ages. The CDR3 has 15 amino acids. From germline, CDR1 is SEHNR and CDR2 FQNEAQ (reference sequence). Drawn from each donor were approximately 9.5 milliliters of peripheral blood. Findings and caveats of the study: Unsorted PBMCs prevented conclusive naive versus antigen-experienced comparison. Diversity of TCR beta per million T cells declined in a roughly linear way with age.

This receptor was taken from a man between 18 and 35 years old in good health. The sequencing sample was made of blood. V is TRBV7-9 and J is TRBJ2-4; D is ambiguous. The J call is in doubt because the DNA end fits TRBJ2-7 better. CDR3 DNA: TGTGCCAGCAGCTTTTCGAGTGAAACCTCGAACGAGCAGTACTTC. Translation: CASSFSSETSNEQYF.